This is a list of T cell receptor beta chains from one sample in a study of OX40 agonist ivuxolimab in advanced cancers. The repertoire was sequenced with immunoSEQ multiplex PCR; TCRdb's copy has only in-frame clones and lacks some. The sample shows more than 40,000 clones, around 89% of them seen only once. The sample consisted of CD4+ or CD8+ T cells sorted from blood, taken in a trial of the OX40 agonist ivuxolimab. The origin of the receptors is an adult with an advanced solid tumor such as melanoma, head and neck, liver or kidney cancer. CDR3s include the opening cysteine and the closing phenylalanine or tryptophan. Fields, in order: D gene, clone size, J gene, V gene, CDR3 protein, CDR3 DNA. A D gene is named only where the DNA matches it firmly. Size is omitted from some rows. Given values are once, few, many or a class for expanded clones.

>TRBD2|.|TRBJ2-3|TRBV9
CASSESGGSTDTQYF
TGTGCCAGCAGCGAGAGCGGGGGGAGCACAGATACGCAGTATTTT
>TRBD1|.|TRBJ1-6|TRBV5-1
CASSLEEDRANSPLHF
TGCGCCAGCAGCTTGGAGGAGGACAGGGCGAATTCACCCCTCCACTTT
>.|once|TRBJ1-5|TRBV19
CASSISRASRQPQHF
TGTGCCAGTAGTATCTCCAGGGCTAGTCGTCAGCCCCAGCATTTT
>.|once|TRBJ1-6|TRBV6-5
CASSSRGGGSPLHF
TGTGCCAGCAGTAGCCGGGGAGGAGGTTCACCCCTCCACTTT
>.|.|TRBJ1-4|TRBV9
CASSVDGSEGGKLFF
TGTGCCAGCAGCGTAGACGGGAGTGAAGGGGGAAAACTGTTTTTT
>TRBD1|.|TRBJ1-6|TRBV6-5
CASSYNRGYNSPLHF
TGTGCCAGCAGTTACAACAGGGGGTATAATTCACCCCTCCACTTT
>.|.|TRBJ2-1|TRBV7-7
CASSLEGDNEQFF
TGTGCTAGCAGCTTAGAAGGGGACAATGAGCAGTTCTTC
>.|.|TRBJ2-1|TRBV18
CASSPPGNEQFF
TGTGCCAGCTCACCACCAGGGAATGAGCAGTTCTTC
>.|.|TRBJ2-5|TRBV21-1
CASSKGGQKETQYF
TGTGCCAGCAGCAAAGGGGGACAGAAAGAGACCCAGTACTTC
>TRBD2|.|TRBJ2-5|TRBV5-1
CASSPGDRGGQETQYF
TGCGCCAGCAGCCCAGGAGATAGGGGAGGGCAAGAGACCCAGTACTTC
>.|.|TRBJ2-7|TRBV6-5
CASSYSGGEQYF
TGTGCCAGCAGTTACTCGGGCGGGGAGCAGTACTTC
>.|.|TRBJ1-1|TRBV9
CASSVGKGAEAFF
TGTGCCAGCAGCGTAGGGAAGGGTGCTGAAGCTTTCTTT
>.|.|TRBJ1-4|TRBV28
CASSFNLDSARYEKLFF
TGTGCCAGCAGTTTTAATCTCGACAGCGCCCGATATGAAAAACTGTTTTTT
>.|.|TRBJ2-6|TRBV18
CASSPPTGANVLTF
TGTGCCAGCTCACCACCCACTGGGGCCAACGTCCTGACTTTC
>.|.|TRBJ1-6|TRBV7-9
CASSLGRAPNSPLHF
TGTGCCAGCAGCCTTGGCAGGGCCCCTAATTCACCCCTCCACTTT
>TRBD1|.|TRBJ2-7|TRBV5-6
CASSSGTGIYEQYF
TGTGCCAGCAGCTCGGGGACAGGGATCTACGAGCAGTACTTC